Each of the 6 T cell receptor beta chains below was sequenced from the same sample in a study of T cells in women clearing cervical HPV infection. Produced via immunoSEQ multiplex PCR; TCRdb's table is partial and in-frame only. In total, the table holds more than 40,000 clones. Sequenced: blood buffy coat. These receptors all stem from a woman between 18 and 69 years old with a cervical HPV16 infection that either progressed to CIN3+ or cleared (not recorded which).

Turning to this clone: Coverage ceases 3 residues before the CDR3 finishes, and the germline J gene fills in the end. This chain links TRBV2 with TRBJ1-5; the D is unclear. The V gene lost 5 bases and the J gene lost 6 bases, with 14 bases spanning the gap. Per the germline V gene, CDR1 is SNHLY and CDR2 is FYNNEI. This CDR3 contains 14 residues. CDR3 DNA (partial): TGTGCCAGCAGTCGCCTGGAGCGGACTCAGCCC. It translates to CASSRLERTQP. The full-length CDR3 reads as CASSRLERTQPQHF.

Remarks on this clone: The read ends 3 residues early relative to the CDR3; the germline J gene fills the gap. The chain employs TRBV7-3 and TRBJ2-3; a weak D match, TRBD2 (7 bases). Germline V gene data show CDR1 as SGHTA and CDR2 as FQGTGA. Between the trimmed V and J ends, which lost 2 bases and 4 bases, there was a span of 13 bases. The CDR3 length is 15 residues. This CDR3 is CASSLGGGRADTQYF. Partial CDR3 DNA: TGTGCCAGCAGCTTAGGGGGGGGGCGGGCAGATACG.

CDR3 DNA, as far as it was read: TGTGCCAGCAGCCAGACTAGCGGGGGCCAGACC. Residues: CASSQTSGGQT. The CDR3, in full, reads CASSQTSGGQTQYF. The gene calls are TRBV11-2 and TRBJ2-5, with 12 bases matching TRBD2. The CDR3 end lies 3 residues beyond the end of the read and is filled in from the germline J gene. The CDR3 covers 14 residues. Germline V gives CDR1 SGHAT, CDR2 FQNNGV. The junction had 4 bases not matched to a gene; V was cut back by 5 bases and J by 6 bases.

To note about this clone: Sequencing ends 3 residues short of the CDR3 end; the germline J gene provides the rest. The chain employs TRBV18 and TRBJ2-6; 10 bases agree with TRBD1. Germline values: CDR1 KGHSH, CDR2 LQKENI. This CDR3 comprises 19 residues. The ends lost 1 base at V and 0 bases at J; junction bases unmatched: 6. The CDR3 region is CASSPRGTGALSGANVLTF. The sequenced CDR3 bases are TGTGCCAGCTCACCACGGGGGACAGGGGCGCTCTCTGGGGCCAACGTC.

Details on this clone: The observed sequence ends 3 residues before the CDR3 terminus, with the missing tail filled in from the germline J gene. The V call is TRBV2, the J call TRBJ1-4; 9 bases match TRBD1. In germline, CDR1 is SNHLY, CDR2 FYNNEI. The J segment lost 8 bases and the V segment lost 5 bases, leaving 6 bases of the junction unmatched. This CDR3 region has 14 residues. This chain's CDR3 is CASSLGTGNEKLFF. The DNA read from the CDR3 is TGTGCCAGCAGTTTAGGGACAGGGAACGAAAAA.

In regard to this clone: The read halts 3 residues ahead of the CDR3 end, with the missing end drawn from the germline J gene. The gene calls are TRBV13 and TRBJ2-3; TRBD2 aligns across 10 bases. Trimming cost V 0 bases and J 2 bases; bases outside gene matches: 2. Germline CDR1 and CDR2: PRHDT and FYEKMQ (reference sequence). This CDR3 comprises 16 residues. CDR3 residues: CASSLGLAGVTDTQYF. The covered CDR3 bases are TGTGCCAGCAGCTTAGGCCTAGCGGGAGTCACAGATACG. The full variable domain, with the rest looked up from reference TRBV13 and TRBJ2-3, is AAGVIQSPRHLIKEKRETATLKCYPIPRHDTVYWYQQGPGQDPQFLISFYEKMQSDKGSIPDRFSAQQFSDYHSELNMSSLELGDSALYFCASSLGLAGVTDTQYFGPGTRLTVL.